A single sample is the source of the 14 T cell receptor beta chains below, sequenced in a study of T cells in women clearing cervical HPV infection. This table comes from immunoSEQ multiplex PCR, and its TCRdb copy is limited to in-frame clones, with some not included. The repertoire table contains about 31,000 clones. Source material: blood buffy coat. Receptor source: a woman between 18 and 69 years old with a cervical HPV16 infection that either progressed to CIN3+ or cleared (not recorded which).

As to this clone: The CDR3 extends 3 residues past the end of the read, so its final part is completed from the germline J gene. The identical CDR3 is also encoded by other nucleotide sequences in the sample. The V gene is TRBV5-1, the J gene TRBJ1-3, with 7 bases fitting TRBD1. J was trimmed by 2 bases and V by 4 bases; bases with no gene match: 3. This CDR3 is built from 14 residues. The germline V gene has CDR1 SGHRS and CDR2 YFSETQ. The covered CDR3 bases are TGCGCCAGCAGCGTGACAGGGACTGGAAACACC. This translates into CASSVTGTGNT. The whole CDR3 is CASSVTGTGNTIYF.

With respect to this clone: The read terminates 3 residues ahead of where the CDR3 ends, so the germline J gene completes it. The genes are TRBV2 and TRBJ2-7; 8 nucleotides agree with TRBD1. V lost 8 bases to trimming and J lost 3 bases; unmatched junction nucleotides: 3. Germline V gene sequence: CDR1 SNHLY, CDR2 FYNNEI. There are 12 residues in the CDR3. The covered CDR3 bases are TGTGCCAGCGGGACAGGACTCTACGAG. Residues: CASGTGLYE. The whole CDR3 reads CASGTGLYEQYF.

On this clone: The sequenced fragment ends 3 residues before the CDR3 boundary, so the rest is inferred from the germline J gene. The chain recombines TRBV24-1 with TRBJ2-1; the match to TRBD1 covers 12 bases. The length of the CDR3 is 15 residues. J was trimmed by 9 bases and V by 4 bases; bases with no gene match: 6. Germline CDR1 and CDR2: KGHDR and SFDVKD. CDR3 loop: CATSDPGQGALEQFF. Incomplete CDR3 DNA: TGTGCCACCAGTGACCCGGGACAGGGGGCGCTTGAG.

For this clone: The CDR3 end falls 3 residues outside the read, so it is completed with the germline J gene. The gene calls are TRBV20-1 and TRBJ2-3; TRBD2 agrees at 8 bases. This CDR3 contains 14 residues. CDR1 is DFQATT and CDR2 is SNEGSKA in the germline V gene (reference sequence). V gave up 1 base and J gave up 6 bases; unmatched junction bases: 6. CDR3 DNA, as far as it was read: TGCAGTGCTAGAGCGGGGGGGCCCTCGGATACG. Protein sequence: CSARAGGPSDT. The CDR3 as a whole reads CSARAGGPSDTQYF.

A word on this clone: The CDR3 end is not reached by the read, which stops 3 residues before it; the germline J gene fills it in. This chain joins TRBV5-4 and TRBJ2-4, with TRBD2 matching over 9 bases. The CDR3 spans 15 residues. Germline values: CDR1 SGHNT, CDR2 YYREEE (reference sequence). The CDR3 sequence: CASSLERGVQETQYF. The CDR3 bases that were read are TGTGCCAGCAGCTTGGAGCGGGGGGTACAAGAGACT.

Here the CDR3 reads CASSPPTGGAESPLHF. The DNA read from the CDR3 is TGTGCCAGCTCACCACCGACAGGGGGCGCGGAGTCACCC. This chain links TRBV18 with TRBJ1-6, with TRBD1 identical over 10 bases. The read terminates 3 residues ahead of where the CDR3 ends, so the germline J gene completes it. CDR3 length equals 16 residues. The germline V gene has CDR1 KGHSH and CDR2 LQKENI. The V and J ends lost 0 bases and 10 bases, in that order; junction bases with no gene match: 6.

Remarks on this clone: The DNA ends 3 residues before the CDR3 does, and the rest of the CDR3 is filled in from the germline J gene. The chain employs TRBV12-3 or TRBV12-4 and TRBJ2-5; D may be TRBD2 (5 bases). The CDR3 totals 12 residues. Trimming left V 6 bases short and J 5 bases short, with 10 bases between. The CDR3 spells CASSSSRETQYF. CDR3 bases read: TGTGCCAGCAGCTCTAGCAGGGAGACC.

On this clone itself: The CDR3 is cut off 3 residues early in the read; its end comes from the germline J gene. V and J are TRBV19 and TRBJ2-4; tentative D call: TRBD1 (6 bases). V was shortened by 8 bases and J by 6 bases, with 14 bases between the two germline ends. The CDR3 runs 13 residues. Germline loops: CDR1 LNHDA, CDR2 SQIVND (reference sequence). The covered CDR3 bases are TGTGCCAGTCAGGAGACAGGCGGAAACATT. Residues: CASQETGGNI. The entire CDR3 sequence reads CASQETGGNIQYF.

CDR3: CASSLTGYEQYF. CDR3 DNA (partial): TGCGCCAGCAGCTTGACAGGATACGAG. The chain is built from TRBV5-1 and TRBJ2-7; D might be TRBD1 (5 bases). The observed sequence ends 3 residues before the CDR3 terminus, with the missing tail filled in from the germline J gene. The CDR3 contains 12 residues. Germline assignment: CDR1 SGHRS and CDR2 YFSETQ. V was trimmed by 1 base and J by 4 bases, leaving 6 bases between them.

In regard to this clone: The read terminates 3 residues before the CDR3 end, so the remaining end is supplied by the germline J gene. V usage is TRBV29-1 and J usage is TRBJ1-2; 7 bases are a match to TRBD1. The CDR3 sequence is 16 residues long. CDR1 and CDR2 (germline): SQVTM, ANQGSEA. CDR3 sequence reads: CSADGTQGRPYNDYTF. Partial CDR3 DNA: TGCAGCGCTGACGGGACACAGGGGAGGCCCTACAATGAC.

The covered CDR3 bases are TGTGCCAGCAGCTCGGTGACAGGGGCGGGCGGC. The encoded protein is CASSSVTGAGG. The entire CDR3 sequence reads CASSSVTGAGGYTF. The chain combines TRBV7-2 with TRBJ1-2; 8 nucleotides align to TRBD1. With the read ending 3 residues before the CDR3 end, the germline J gene is used to fill in that end. This CDR3 comprises 14 residues. Germline CDR1 is SGHTA and CDR2 is FQGNSA.

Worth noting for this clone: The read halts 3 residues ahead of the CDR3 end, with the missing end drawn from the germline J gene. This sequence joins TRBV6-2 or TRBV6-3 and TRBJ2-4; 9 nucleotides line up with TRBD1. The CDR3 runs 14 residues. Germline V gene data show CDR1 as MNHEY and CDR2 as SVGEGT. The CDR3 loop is CASRTGTGSYGQYF. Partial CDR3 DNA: TGTGCCAGCAGGACCGGGACAGGGTCCTATGGT.

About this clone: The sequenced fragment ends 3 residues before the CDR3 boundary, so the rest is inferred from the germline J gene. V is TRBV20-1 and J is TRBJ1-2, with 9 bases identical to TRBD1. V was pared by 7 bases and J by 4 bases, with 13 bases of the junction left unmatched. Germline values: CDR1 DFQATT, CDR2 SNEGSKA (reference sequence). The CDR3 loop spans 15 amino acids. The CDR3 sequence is CSVPLQTGGFYGYTF. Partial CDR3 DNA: TGCAGTGTTCCTTTACAGACAGGGGGATTCTATGGC.

The DNA read from the CDR3 is TGTGCCAGCAGAACGGACAGATATAGCAATCAGCCC. This sequence encodes CASRTDRYSNQP. The full CDR3 protein is CASRTDRYSNQPQHF. The V call is TRBV2, the J call TRBJ1-5; tentatively, D is TRBD1 (6 bases). The CDR3 end lies 3 residues beyond the end of the read and is filled in from the germline J gene. The V gene lost 6 bases and the J gene lost 0 bases, with 12 bases spanning the gap. The CDR3 runs 15 residues. Germline lookup yields CDR1 SNHLY and CDR2 FYNNEI.